The 30 T cell receptor beta chains below all came from one sample that was sequenced in a study of tumor-infiltrating lymphocytes in primary liver carcinoma. Co-extraction yielded RNA and DNA from around 18-30 mg of unsorted bulk tissue. The template, 500 ng total RNA, yielded TCR beta cDNA made with a constant-region primer. Libraries covering TCR beta were generated through three nested multiplex PCR rounds (using a slightly modified ARM-PCR). Investigators reported that the first two PCR rounds, at roughly 11 cycles each, used TRBV1-TRBV30 forward primers with a C-beta reverse primer. TCRdb reprocessed the multiplex PCR reads with MiXCR, giving one entry per CDR3 protein. The sample shows tens of thousands of distinct CDR3 sequences, around 72% of them seen only once. The sequencing sample was made of liver tumor tissue from sampling region 1. Subset defined: tumor region T1, superior pole. The receptors stem from a man aged 40-50 years with primary liver carcinoma and hepatitis B virus infection.

Turning to this clonotype: Its ends do not fully match the called genes, so a read error is possible. This sequence joins TRBV12-3 or TRBV12-4 and TRBJ2-2; D is undetermined. This CDR3 comprises 13 residues. Here the CDR3 DNA reads TGTGCCAACAGTGGCTACTCCACCGTGGAGCTGTTTTTT. Amino acids: CANSGYSTVELFF.

With respect to this clonotype: Because the CDR3 is missing its conserved closing phenylalanine or tryptophan, this is likely a read error. The chain joins TRBV11-2 to TRBJ2-1, with D unclear. The CDR3 has 14 residues. The V gene's germline CDR1 is SGHAT and CDR2 FQNNGV. For the CDR3, the DNA is TGTGTCAGCAGCTTGTACCGGCTAGTTAGTGAGCAGTTCCTC. This codes for CVSSLYRLVSEQFL.

This clonotype qualifies as large. J is TRBJ2-6 and V is TRBV6-5; D gene unclear. CDR1 is MNHEY, CDR2 SVGAGI, per germline. Between the trimmed V and J ends, which lost 7 bases and 4 bases, there was a span of 8 bases. The CDR3 totals 13 residues. CDR3 amino acids: CASTEWGANVLTF. Here the CDR3 DNA reads TGTGCCAGCACCGAGTGGGGGGCCAACGTCCTGACTTTC.

A single count supports this clonotype. Because it lacks the conserved phenylalanine or tryptophan at the end, this CDR3 is likely a read error. The chain couples TRBV7-8 to TRBJ2-7; 7 positions agree with TRBD2. Germline loops: CDR1 SGHVS, CDR2 FQNEAQ. The V and J ends lost 0 bases and 3 bases, in that order; junction bases with no gene match: 5. CDR3 length equals 15 residues. This CDR3 reads CASSLAAGASYEQYI. The CDR3, as DNA: TGTGCCAGCAGCTTAGCGGCGGGAGCAAGCTACGAGCAGTACATC.

Concerning this clonotype itself: The junction departs from the called germline gene at one end, perhaps through a read error. The chain links TRBV11-2 to TRBJ1-1; D is unresolved. Germline lookup yields CDR1 SGHAT and CDR2 FQNNGV. The CDR3 totals 14 residues. The CDR3 DNA sequence: TGTGCCAGCAGTTTAACGGCCTTCCACACTGAGGCTTTCTTT. It is translated as CASSLTAFHTEAFF.

Comment on this clonotype: The conserved final phenylalanine or tryptophan is absent from the CDR3, which likely points to a read error. The rearrangement joins TRBV11-2 to TRBJ1-1; D is undetermined. CDR3 size: 14 residues. V was shortened by 8 bases and J by 0 bases, with 13 bases between the two germline ends. Germline V gives CDR1 SGHAT, CDR2 FQNNGV. CDR3: CASAGGWVNTEAFY. The CDR3 DNA reads as TGTGCCAGCGCTGGTGGCTGGGTGAACACTGAAGCTTTCTAT.

This clonotype was found many times. This sequence may be a read error, since a much larger clone differs from it by one base. This sequence joins TRBV5-1 and TRBJ1-1; D perhaps matches TRBD1 (6 bases). Germline V gives CDR1 SGHRS, CDR2 YFSETQ. Deletions cut 7 bases from V and 5 bases from J, with 21 bases between. The CDR3 runs 15 residues. The CDR3 coding sequence is TGCGCCAGCGGCTCTTCCGGACAGTCGTTGACTGAAGCTTTCTTT. Protein sequence: CASGSSGQSLTEAFF.

In this sample, this clonotype turned up once. The chain couples TRBV4-1 to TRBJ1-5; D perhaps matches TRBD1 (5 bases). Germline CDR1 and CDR2: MGHRA and YSYEKL. The V and J ends lost 0 bases and 1 base respectively, with 16 bases between them. The CDR3 contains 18 residues. This CDR3 is CASSQEILTESSNQPQHF. The DNA of the CDR3 is TGCGCCAGCAGCCAAGAGATTTTGACAGAGTCAAGCAATCAGCCCCAGCATTTT.

The table lists this clonotype with many counts. Since a much larger clone is just one base distant, this may be a read error. The chain uses TRBV6-2 or TRBV6-3 and TRBJ2-1, with unresolved D. Germline CDR1 MNHEY, CDR2 SVGEGT. The CDR3 consists of 14 residues. With 4 bases removed from V and 6 bases from J, the gap between germline ends came to 13 bases. The DNA for the CDR3 is TGTGCCAGCAGTTGCCGACCCGACGGCAATGAGCAGTTCTTC. Protein product: CASSCRPDGNEQFF.

This clonotype showed up many times. A junction end diverges from the germline sequence, so it may reflect a read error. This rearrangement joins TRBV12-3 or TRBV12-4 to TRBJ2-7; possibly TRBD1 or TRBD2 for D (5 bases each). This CDR3 is 16 amino acids long. The CDR3 DNA reads as TGTACCAGCAGTCCTATTGGGGGACCCGATGCCTACGAGCAGTACTTC. Amino acid sequence: CTSSPIGGPDAYEQYF.

This clonotype came up many times. This rearrangement joins TRBV6-6 to TRBJ2-7, with TRBD2 matching over 10 bases. The CDR3 is 16 residues long. Germline CDR1 MNHNY, CDR2 SVGAGI (reference sequence). The V gene end was trimmed by 2 bases and the J gene end by 5 bases; junction bases not matched to a gene: 9. DNA for the CDR3: TGTGCCAGCAGTTACGGGGTAGCGGGAGGTTTGGACGAGCAGTACTTC. Translation gives CASSYGVAGGLDEQYF.

As to this clonotype: At one of its ends the junction is not consistent with the germline gene, which may arise from a read error. DNA of the CDR3: TGCAGCGTTAGGGCGGAAGGTTCGGAGCAGTATTTC. Its protein product is CSVRAEGSEQYF. The V call is TRBV29-1, the J call TRBJ2-7; unclear D gene. This CDR3 has 12 residues. Germline V gene data show CDR1 as SQVTM and CDR2 as ANQGSEA.

This clonotype has at least ten counts. The CDR3 ends on some other residue instead of the conserved phenylalanine or tryptophan, so this is likely a read error. The gene calls are TRBV11-3 and TRBJ2-1; TRBD2 aligns across 9 bases. The CDR3 extends over 14 amino acids. The junction had 2 bases not matched to a gene; V was cut back by 3 bases and J by 5 bases. The germline V gene has CDR1 SGHNT and CDR2 YENEEA. CDR3 protein: CASSLASGDNEQFY. DNA of the CDR3: TGTGCCAGCAGCTTGGCTAGCGGGGACAATGAGCAGTTCTAC.

Regarding this clonotype: The junction departs from the called germline gene at one end, perhaps through a read error. This sequence joins TRBV6-2 or TRBV6-3 and TRBJ2-5; 9 bases match TRBD2. Germline V gene sequence: CDR1 MNHEY, CDR2 SVGEGT. This CDR3 spans 15 amino acids. The CDR3 coding sequence is TGTGCCATCAGTTACTTAGCGGGGGATCAAGAGACCCAGTACTTC. This gives the protein CAISYLAGDQETQYF.

The CDR3 spells CASHPGSEQYF. DNA of the CDR3: TGTGCTAGTCACCCGGGGTCCGAGCAGTACTTC. This chain connects TRBV12-5 to TRBJ2-7; TRBD2 is a possible D gene (5 bases). Germline V gene lookup returns CDR1 LGHNT and CDR2 FRNRAP. The V end lost 8 bases, the J end lost 6 bases, and 11 bases lay between the germline ends. The CDR3 is made up of 11 amino acids.

This clonotype occurred many times. The chain is built from TRBV20-1 and TRBJ2-7, with 7 bases lining up with TRBD2. Looked up from germline, CDR1 is DFQATT and CDR2 is SNEGSKA (reference sequence). CDR3 length: 13 residues. Losses at the gene ends were 2 bases for V and 0 bases for J; bases not matched to a gene: 1. In DNA, the CDR3 is TGCAGTGCTAGACCGGGAGGCTCCTACGAGCAGTACTTC. It translates to CSARPGGSYEQYF.

Of note for this clonotype: Germline and junction disagree at one end, which may indicate a read error. The genes are TRBV4-1 and TRBJ2-1; TRBD2 is a possible D gene (6 bases). This CDR3 spans 16 amino acids. CDR1 and CDR2 (germline): MGHRA, YSYEKL. CDR3 protein: CASSQVIDTSNNEQFF. In DNA form, the CDR3 reads TGCGCCAGCAGCCAAGTTATTGATACTAGCAACAATGAACAGTTCTTC.

This clonotype was picked up one time. Likely a read error: the CDR3 ends without its conserved phenylalanine or tryptophan. Because the CDR3's place on the DNA is in doubt, the DNA is left out and the CDR3 is given as listed by TCRdb. The CDR3 loop is CASSPQREELGELFL. This chain joins TRBV11-2 and TRBJ2-1; no DNA check was done on the table's D call, TRBD2. Per the germline V gene, CDR1 is SGHAT and CDR2 is FQNNGV. The CDR3 is 15 amino acids in total, end residues counted.

Turning to this clonotype: The junction shows a germline mismatch at one end, possibly a read error. J is TRBJ2-1 and V is TRBV11-2; TRBD2 aligns across 7 bases. This CDR3 has 16 amino acids. Germline V lookup: CDR1 SGHAT, CDR2 FQNNGV. CDR3 residues: CASSFTSAHLYNEQFF. The CDR3 DNA follows: TGTGCCAGCAGCTTTACTAGCGCCCATTTATATAATGAGCAGTTTTTC.

The gene calls are TRBV10-3 and TRBJ2-7; D unresolved. Trimming shortened V by 2 bases and J by 10 bases, and 24 bases separated the two germline ends. Germline CDR1 is ENHRY and CDR2 is SYGVKD. The CDR3 has 16 residues. In nucleotides, the CDR3 is TGTGCCATCAGTGAGAGGCTAGTGGACCGTCGGAACAAACAGTACTTC. It encodes CAISERLVDRRNKQYF.

Concerning this clonotype: Germline is not matched at one junction end, which may reflect a read error. This chain uses TRBV6-5 with TRBJ2-7; D is perhaps TRBD2 (5 bases). The CDR3 spans 13 residues. Germline CDR1 is MNHEY and CDR2 is SVGAGI. In nucleotides, the CDR3 is TGTGTCAGCAGTATCCGGGGTTCCTACGAGCAGTACTTC. Translating gives CVSSIRGSYEQYF.

V usage is TRBV11-2 and J usage is TRBJ2-5; possible D gene TRBD2, 5 bases. Germline V gives CDR1 SGHAT, CDR2 FQNNGV. The CDR3 sequence is 15 residues long. The CDR3 coding sequence is TGTGCGAGCGGATTAGTGGGCGGCGAAGTGGAGACCCAGTACTTC. Residues: CASGLVGGEVETQYF.

With regard to this clonotype: A junction boundary mismatches the germline segment, possibly from a read error. This chain connects TRBV4-1 to TRBJ2-6; 7 bases align to TRBD1. The length of the CDR3 is 19 residues. Germline V gives CDR1 MGHRA, CDR2 YSYEKL. CDR3 residues: CASSVRDSVPHSWANVLTF. The DNA of the CDR3 is TGCGCCAGTAGCGTTCGGGACAGCGTACCCCACTCTTGGGCCAACGTCCTGACTTTC.

At least ten counts were recorded for this clonotype. CDR3 coding DNA: TGTGCCAGCAGCCGGACACTGGTTTCACCCCTCCACTTT. Protein: CASSRTLVSPLHF. The chain is built from TRBV11-1 and TRBJ1-6; D is perhaps TRBD1 (5 bases). The CDR3 runs to 13 residues. The ends were cut back, 5 bases at V and 9 bases at J, with 11 bases in the middle. Germline V gene sequence: CDR1 SGHAT, CDR2 FQDESV (reference sequence).

On this clonotype: A read error may account for a junction end that differs from germline. The V and J genes are TRBV4-1 and TRBJ2-7; 9 bases are shared with TRBD2. Per the germline V gene, CDR1 is MGHRA and CDR2 is YSYEKL. The CDR3 runs to 16 residues. Here the CDR3 reads CASSQSLAGPLYKQYF. The CDR3 DNA sequence: TGTGCCAGCAGCCAATCCCTAGCGGGGCCACTTTACAAGCAGTACTTC.

Within the sample, this clonotype is medium-sized (0.01 to 0.1%). V is TRBV4-2 and J is TRBJ2-2; 8 bases agree with TRBD1. The CDR3 is 14 residues long. Germline V gene lookup returns CDR1 LGHNA and CDR2 YNFKEQ. J was trimmed by 3 bases and V by 5 bases; bases with no gene match: 2. In nucleotides, the CDR3 is TGTGCCAGCAGCACAGGGGGTTACACCGGGGAGCTGTTTTTT. It codes for CASSTGGYTGELFF.

Concerning this clonotype: The conserved final phenylalanine or tryptophan is absent from the CDR3, which likely points to a read error. The J gene is TRBJ2-3, the V gene TRBV4-2; 10 bases map to TRBD2. The CDR3 consists of 18 residues. The germline gives CDR1 LGHNA, CDR2 YNFKEQ. This CDR3 is CAISQVAFLAGATDTQYL. CDR3 DNA: TGTGCCATCAGCCAAGTGGCGTTTCTAGCGGGAGCGACAGATACGCAGTATTTG.

This clonotype was seen just once. This chain connects TRBV28 to TRBJ1-5; perhaps TRBD1 as D (5 bases). The germline CDR1 and CDR2 sequences are MDHEN and SYDVKM. Trimming pared 9 bases from V and 3 bases from J, leaving 15 bases between. This CDR3 has 14 amino acids. CDR3 in amino acids: CASRRGEVNQPQHF. For the CDR3, the DNA is TGTGCCAGTAGAAGAGGGGAAGTCAATCAGCCCCAGCATTTT.

As concerns this clonotype: One junction end does not reproduce the germline sequence, and a read error may be involved. J is TRBJ2-5 and V is TRBV4-2; tentative D call: TRBD1 (5 bases). This CDR3 region has 13 residues. Germline assignment: CDR1 LGHNA and CDR2 YNFKEQ. CDR3 region: CAGSQELTGTQYF. CDR3 nucleotides: TGTGCCGGCAGCCAAGAACTAACAGGGACCCAGTACTTC.

Of note for this clonotype: A much larger clone differs from this one at a single base, so this may be a read error. In this CDR3 the conserved last residue, phenylalanine or tryptophan, is missing, so a read error is likely. This chain connects TRBV29-1 to TRBJ2-1; TRBD2 matches at 8 bases. Germline loops: CDR1 SQVTM, CDR2 ANQGSEA. The CDR3 is made up of 16 amino acids. Trimming cost V 6 bases and J 4 bases; bases outside gene matches: 14. The CDR3 DNA sequence: TGCAGCGTGCCACAGGCGCGGGGGGCCTATTACAATGAGCAGTTCTTA. Protein product: CSVPQARGAYYNEQFL.